This entry concerns a single T cell receptor beta chain. The table lists this clonotype with a few counts. The clone's antigen remains unknown. No base-level quality is on record; no much larger clone is a single base apart. These data originate in a study of regulatory T cells in long-lasting Graves disease (dated by TCRdb to about 2021). Background on the whole study: Persistent Graves' disease meant more than 5 years of antithyroid drug treatment with TSH receptor autoantibodies that stayed positive. The study was conducted in China and was registered as a clinical trial. In the clinical cohort, patients with persistent Graves' disease had used antithyroid drugs for an average of around 10 years. A total of roughly 35 samples underwent TCR sequencing: about 13 from persistent and roughly 20 from newly diagnosed Graves' disease patients. Patients with persistent Graves' disease were compared with patients with newly diagnosed Graves' disease using TCR sequencing and RNA sequencing of peripheral blood.

The library came from multiplex PCR. Sequencing used an Illumina HiSeq 4000. TCR beta libraries were built with iRepertoire HTBI primers and Arm-PCR amplification of CDR3 regions. Before sequencing, the PCR products underwent gel purification. As for the authors' bioinformatics: Gene usage analysis of CDR3 amino acid clonotypes used the 55 to 65 TRBV and fewer than 15 TRBJ segments found across samples. COPE and FqMerger were used to merge the filtered high-quality paired reads into contigs. Contigs were aligned with BLAST to IMGT TRBV, TRBD and TRBJ reference genes, and CDR3 was defined per IMGT. Any clonotype with a frequency above 0.1% was counted as a highly expanded clone. Shannon entropy served as the measure of repertoire diversity, while the Gini coefficient captured V-J evenness. A clonotype was considered public if more than one individual shared it. TCRdb ran its own pipeline on the public reads, namely fastp trimming at Q25 and MiXCR clone calling, and kept in-frame beta chains. Rows are unified per CDR3 protein, each entry keeping the most common DNA and genes. These V and J calls originate from TCRdb's pipeline instead of the authors' own analysis. Present in this sample are around 460,000 distinct CDR3 sequences, 20% to 25% of which were seen just once. About 6.6% of the sample is held by the ten biggest clonotypes.

Overall study outcomes, separate from this receptor: Sequencing and analysis were restricted to the TCR beta chain. The small sample size was acknowledged by the authors as a limitation that may reduce accuracy. Persistent disease showed preferential use of TRBV28, TRBJ1-2 and TRBJ2-5, whereas newly diagnosed disease favored TRBV20-1 and TRBJ2-1. A larger number of public clonotypes was shared among persistent patients (fewer than 3,000) than among newly diagnosed patients (approximately 1,000). The study examined only peripheral blood because the primary lesion, thyroid tissue, could not be accessed. Compared with newly diagnosed patients, patients with persistent Graves' disease had lower TCR Shannon entropy and fewer highly expanded clones, which suggests clonal expansion.

In the paper's terms, the time point label means: persistent/refractory GD, antithyroid drugs over 5 years with positive TRAb. For both TCR sequencing and RNA sequencing, RNA was extracted from PBMCs using TRIzol. The diagnosis of Graves' disease followed American Thyroid Association guidelines. The patients came from an endocrinology department in Xi'an, China. From each patient, nine milliliters of peripheral blood was collected into an EDTA anticoagulant tube. Ficoll Paque Plus density gradient separation was used to isolate PBMCs, and no further T cell sorting was performed. RNA quality was checked with an Agilent 2100 Bioanalyzer and agarose gel, and concentration with a NanoDrop 2000. Trimming takes 4 bases off V and 3 bases off J; junction bases not matched to a gene: 11. Reading from cysteine to phenylalanine, the CDR3 counts 16 amino acids. Only CDR3 DNA is held: 48 bases, read in frame from base 1. Based on the germline V gene, the CDR1 and CDR2 sequences are SGDLS and YYNGEE.

Sequencing was performed on peripheral blood mononuclear cells (PBMCs), taken when the disease was refractory, from a patient treated with antithyroid drugs. The clonotype comes from a female donor with Graves disease. The chain is made from TRBV9 and TRBJ1-1; TRBD1 lines up with 8 middle nucleotides. The DNA reads TGTGCCAGCAGCCCTCGGACAGGGAGGGTGGACACTGAAGCTTTCTTT. This yields the protein CASSPRTGRVDTEAFF.